This T cell receptor beta chain was found in a study of siplizumab effects on memory and regulatory T cells. Worth noting for this clone: Its specificity is unknown.

The V segment lost 6 bases and the J segment 7 bases; nucleotides outside the gene matches: 9. Looked up from germline, CDR1 is SGHRS and CDR2 is YFSETQ. The CDR3 contains 14 residues. Assayed TCR templates numbered about 10^5 for each sample. Assay: immunoSEQ multiplex PCR; the TCRdb copy retains only in-frame clones and omits some. The sample consists of 100,000 to 120,000 clones, 80% to 95% of them appearing once. Study-level findings and limits: There appeared to be greater diversity in naive T cells than in memory cells, and naive T cells seemed major contributors to the alloresponse. Confirmatory evidence of suppressive function in proliferating siplizumab-culture Tregs was not obtained.

Specimen: CD4+ T cells sorted from blood. J is TRBJ2-7 and V is TRBV5-1; 11 positions match TRBD1. This clonotype originated in a human donor in good health. CDR3 region: CASTPGTGGLEQYF. The DNA for the CDR3 is TGCGCCAGCACCCCCGGGACAGGGGGGTTAGAGCAGTACTTC.